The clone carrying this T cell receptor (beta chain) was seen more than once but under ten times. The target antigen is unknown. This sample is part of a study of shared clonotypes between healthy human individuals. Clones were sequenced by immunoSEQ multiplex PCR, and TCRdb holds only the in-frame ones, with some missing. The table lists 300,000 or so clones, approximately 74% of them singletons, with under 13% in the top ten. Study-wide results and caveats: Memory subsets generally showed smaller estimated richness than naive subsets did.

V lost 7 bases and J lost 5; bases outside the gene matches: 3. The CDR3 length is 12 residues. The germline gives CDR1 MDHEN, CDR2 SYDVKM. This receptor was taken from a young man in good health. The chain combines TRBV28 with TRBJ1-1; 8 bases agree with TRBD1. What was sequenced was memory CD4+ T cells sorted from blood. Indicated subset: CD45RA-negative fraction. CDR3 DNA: TGTGCCAGCACAACAGGGGGAACTGAAGCTTTCTTT. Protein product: CASTTGGTEAFF.